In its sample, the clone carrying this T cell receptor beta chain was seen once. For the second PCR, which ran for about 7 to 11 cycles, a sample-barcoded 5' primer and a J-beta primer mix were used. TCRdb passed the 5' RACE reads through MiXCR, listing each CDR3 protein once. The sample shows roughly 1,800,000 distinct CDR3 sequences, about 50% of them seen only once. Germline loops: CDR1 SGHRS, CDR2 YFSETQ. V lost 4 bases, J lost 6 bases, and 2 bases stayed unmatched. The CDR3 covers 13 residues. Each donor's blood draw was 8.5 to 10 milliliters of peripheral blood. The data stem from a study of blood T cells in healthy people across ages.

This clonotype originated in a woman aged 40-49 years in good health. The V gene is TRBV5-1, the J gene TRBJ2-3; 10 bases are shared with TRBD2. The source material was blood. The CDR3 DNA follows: TGCGCCAGCAGCACACTAGCGGGGGATACGCAGTATTTT. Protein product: CASSTLAGDTQYF.